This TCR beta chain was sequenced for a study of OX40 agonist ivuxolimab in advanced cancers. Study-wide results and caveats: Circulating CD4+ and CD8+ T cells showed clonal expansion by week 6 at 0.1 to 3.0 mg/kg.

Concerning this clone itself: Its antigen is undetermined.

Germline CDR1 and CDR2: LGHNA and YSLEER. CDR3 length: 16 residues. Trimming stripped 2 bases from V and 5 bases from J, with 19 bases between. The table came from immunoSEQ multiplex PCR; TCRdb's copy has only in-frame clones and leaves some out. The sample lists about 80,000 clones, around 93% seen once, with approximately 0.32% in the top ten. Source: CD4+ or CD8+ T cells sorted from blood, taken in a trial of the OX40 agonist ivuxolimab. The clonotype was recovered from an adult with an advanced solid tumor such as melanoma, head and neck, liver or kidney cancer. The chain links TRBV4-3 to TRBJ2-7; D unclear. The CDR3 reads CASSQHRSAPFDEQYF. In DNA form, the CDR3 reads TGCGCCAGCAGCCAACACCGGTCAGCCCCTTTCGACGAGCAGTACTTC.